Here is one T cell receptor beta chain with its context. Its antigen is not known. This sample is part of a study of vaccination and CD4 T cells after COVID-19. Regarding the study as a whole: Convalescent patients' median share of reactive clones seen only post-vaccination was about 86%.

At the Johns Hopkins FTIC core, DNA taken from cultured CD4+ T cells was sequenced by way of the Oncomine TCR Beta short-read assay. MiXCR, applied by TCRdb to the PCR reads, yields one record per CDR3 protein. The table has roughly 17,000 distinct CDR3 sequences, 35% to 45% seen once; the top ten hold 9.5% to 15%. Treatment specified: roughly 10-day PBMC culture with coronavirus spike peptide pools or control peptides (ViraFEST assay). This CDR3 is 13 amino acids long. Germline-derived CDR1 and CDR2 are LNHDA and SQIVND (reference sequence). V was pared by 6 bases and J by 6 bases, with 5 bases of the junction left unmatched.

The sequenced material came from CD4+ T cells from blood, cultured in vitro. J is TRBJ2-3 and V is TRBV19, with 8 bases aligning to TRBD1. This TCR was sampled from a human donor who had recovered from COVID-19. This CDR3 reads CASRDRASDTQYF. The CDR3 DNA reads as TGTGCCAGTAGGGACAGGGCTTCCGATACGCAGTATTTT.